This T cell receptor beta chain emerged from a study of T-cell memory formation after mild COVID-19. About the research overall: Among the donors, TCR clusters were largely specific to each donor. Overall study findings and caveats: Shrinking CD4+ clones resided mostly in CM and EM, and CD8+ ones in EMRA.

TCR alpha and TCR beta cDNA libraries carrying sample barcodes and UMIs were produced by 5'RACE using constant-segment primers. MiXCR was run by TCRdb on the 5' RACE reads, yielding one entry per CDR3 protein. The sample carries 68,000 or so distinct CDR3 sequences, 16% recorded once. In the case of this clonotype: Its antigen is undetermined.

The material sequenced was PBMCs or a T cell subset sorted from them (not recorded which). This TCR was sampled from an adult woman who had mild COVID-19 (a few samples of this study predate the infection). Cell type and time point are not known.

CDR3 sequence: CASSTNYEQYF. CDR3 bases: TGTGCCAGCAGCACCAACTACGAGCAGTACTTC. V usage is TRBV7-9 and J usage is TRBJ2-7, with unresolved D. The length of the CDR3 is 11 residues. CDR1 is SEHNR and CDR2 is FQNEAQ in the germline V gene (reference sequence). V was trimmed by 5 bases and J by 3 bases, leaving 5 bases between them.